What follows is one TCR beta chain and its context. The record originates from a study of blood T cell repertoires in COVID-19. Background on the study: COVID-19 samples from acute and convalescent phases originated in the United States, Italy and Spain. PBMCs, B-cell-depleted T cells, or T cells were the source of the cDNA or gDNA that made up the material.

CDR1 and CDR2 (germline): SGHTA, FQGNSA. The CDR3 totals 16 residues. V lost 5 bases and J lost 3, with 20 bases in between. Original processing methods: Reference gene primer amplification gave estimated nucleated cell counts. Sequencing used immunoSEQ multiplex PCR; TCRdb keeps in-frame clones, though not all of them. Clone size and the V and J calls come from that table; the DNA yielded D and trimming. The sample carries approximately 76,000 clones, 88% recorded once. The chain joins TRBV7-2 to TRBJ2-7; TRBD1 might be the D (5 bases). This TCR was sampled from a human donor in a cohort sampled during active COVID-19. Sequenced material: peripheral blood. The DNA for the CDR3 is TGTGCCAGCAGCACCACCCAGGGCGGTGGGCTCTACGAGCAGTACTTC. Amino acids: CASSTTQGGGLYEQYF.